These 31 T cell receptor beta chains originate from one sample sequenced in a study of T-cell memory formation after mild COVID-19. MiXCR, run by TCRdb on the 5' RACE reads, gives a single entry per CDR3 protein. The repertoire has 560,000 or so distinct CDR3 sequences, 15% to 20% of them found once; the top ten carry roughly 7.8%. The specimen sequenced was PBMCs or a T cell subset sorted from them (not recorded which). These receptors were taken from an adult woman who had mild COVID-19 (a few samples of this study predate the infection). Cell type and time point are not known.

This clonotype turned up a few times. The rearrangement joins TRBV7-9 to TRBJ2-7; D is perhaps TRBD1 (6 bases). CDR3 length equals 16 residues. The V gene lost 1 base and the J gene lost 2 bases, with 15 bases spanning the gap. CDR1 and CDR2 (germline): SEHNR, FQNEAQ (reference sequence). The CDR3 DNA follows: TGTGCCAGCAGCTTAGTGGGGGCAGGGCCTCCCTACGAGCAGTACTTC. Translating it yields CASSLVGAGPPYEQYF.

This clonotype occurred a few times. The rearrangement joins TRBV19 to TRBJ2-1, with TRBD2 matching over 8 bases. CDR1 LNHDA and CDR2 SQIVND come from the germline V gene (reference sequence). This CDR3 is built from 14 residues. V dropped 7 bases and J dropped 9; count of bases not matched to a gene: 11. The CDR3 loop is CASNDGRAGGEQFF. The CDR3 region has the DNA TGTGCCAGTAATGACGGGAGGGCCGGGGGTGAGCAGTTCTTC.

The chain joins TRBV3-1 to TRBJ1-2, with D possibly matching TRBD1 (6 bases). This CDR3 comprises 13 residues. V was pared by 8 bases and J by 6 bases, with 16 bases between. Germline loops: CDR1 LGHDT, CDR2 YNNKEL (reference sequence). The CDR3 nucleotides read TGTGCCAGCGCCGGGGGGGGCAATAATGGCTACACCTTC. This codes for CASAGGGNNGYTF.

Only a few counts were recorded for this clonotype. This chain joins TRBV5-4 and TRBJ2-3, with 7 bases aligning to TRBD2. The V gene's germline CDR1 is SGHNT and CDR2 YYREEE (reference sequence). With 4 bases clipped from V and 2 bases from J, the junction kept 4 bases outside the gene matches. This CDR3 has 14 residues. Here the CDR3 reads CASSGGGDTDTQYF. In nucleotides, the CDR3 is TGTGCCAGCAGCGGCGGGGGTGACACAGATACGCAGTATTTT.

This sequence joins TRBV12-3 or TRBV12-4 and TRBJ1-2; D not resolved. The CDR3 runs to 13 residues. Trimming took 5 bases from V and 8 from J, leaving 15 bases between them. Here the CDR3 reads CASSIFVSGGYTF. The CDR3 bases are TGTGCCAGCAGTATTTTCGTCTCGGGGGGCTACACCTTC.

This chain connects TRBV20-1 to TRBJ1-5, with a tentative D call TRBD1 (6 bases). The germline V gene encodes CDR1 DFQATT and CDR2 SNEGSKA (reference sequence). CDR3 length equals 15 residues. V lost 1 base, J lost 4 bases, and 14 bases lay in between. CDR3 bases: TGCAGTGCTAGAGCCCTGGGAAGGGGGAATCAGCCCCAGCATTTT. Translating it yields CSARALGRGNQPQHF.

To note about this clonotype: A read error is possible here, since a much larger clone lies one base away. The gene calls are TRBV5-5 and TRBJ1-1, with D uncertain. CDR3 length equals 16 residues. V shed 3 bases and J shed 3 bases, with 18 bases lying between them. CDR1 and CDR2 (germline): SGHKS, YYEKEE (reference sequence). DNA for the CDR3: TGTGCCAGCAGCTCCCTAGAGAATAGATTGCACACTGAAGCTTTCTTT. Translation gives CASSSLENRLHTEAFF.

The sample holds a few counts of this clonotype. The chain links TRBV7-3 to TRBJ2-1; D unclear. Trimming shortened V by 5 bases and J by 4 bases, and 18 bases separated the two germline ends. This CDR3 is built from 16 residues. Per germline, CDR1 SGHTA and CDR2 FQGTGA. CDR3: CASSPQGRWAYNEQFF. In nucleotides, the CDR3 is TGTGCCAGCAGCCCACAAGGGCGTTGGGCTTACAATGAGCAGTTCTTC.

This clonotype has more than one count but fewer than ten. The chain uses TRBV24-1 and TRBJ2-5; 7 bases agree with TRBD2. The CDR3 is 13 residues long. The ends lost 6 bases at V and 4 bases at J; junction bases unmatched: 4. In germline, CDR1 is KGHDR, CDR2 SFDVKD. The CDR3, as DNA: TGTGCCACCAGTAAGGTAGCGGGAGAGACCCAGTACTTC. Residues: CATSKVAGETQYF.

This clonotype was seen a handful of times. The chain links TRBV25-1 to TRBJ1-2; D gene unclear. Trimming removed 3 bases from V and 2 bases from J, with 4 bases in between. The CDR3 totals 12 residues. Germline V gives CDR1 MGHDK, CDR2 SYGVNS. The CDR3 DNA sequence: TGTGCCAGCAGTGACACAAACTATGGCTACACCTTC. Its protein product is CASSDTNYGYTF.

This clonotype was seen at least ten times. The rearrangement joins TRBV27 to TRBJ1-1, with 9 bases that match TRBD1. V lost 6 bases and J lost 4; bases outside the gene matches: 6. Looked up from germline, CDR1 is MNHEY and CDR2 is SMNVEV (reference sequence). There are 14 residues in the CDR3. In DNA, the CDR3 is TGTGCCAGCAGCCCACAGGGGGCGGGCACTGAAGCTTTCTTT. The encoded protein is CASSPQGAGTEAFF.

The CDR3 region is CASSWLTDEQYF. The CDR3 DNA follows: TGTGCCAGCAGCTGGTTGACCGACGAGCAGTACTTC. This chain connects TRBV5-6 to TRBJ2-7; unclear D gene. Germline CDR1 SGHDT, CDR2 YYEEEE. CDR3 length equals 12 residues. Between the trimmed V and J ends, which lost 3 bases and 5 bases, there was a span of 9 bases.

This clonotype was seen only a few times. J is TRBJ2-2 and V is TRBV5-1; TRBD1 aligns across 7 bases. CDR3 size: 16 residues. J lost 10 bases, V lost 7 bases, and 19 bases had no gene match. The germline V gene encodes CDR1 SGHRS and CDR2 YFSETQ. The DNA of the CDR3 is TGCGCCAGCTCGCTTGGTCATAGGGGGCAGCTGGAGGAGCTGTTTTTT. Its protein product is CASSLGHRGQLEELFF.

This clonotype came up a few times. This rearrangement joins TRBV5-1 to TRBJ2-3, with 10 bases that match TRBD2. From germline, CDR1 is SGHRS and CDR2 YFSETQ. The CDR3 loop spans 18 amino acids. Unmatched junction bases numbered 9, after V lost 2 bases and J lost 0 bases. CDR3 nucleotides: TGCGCCAGCAGCTTACCGACTAGCGGGTCCTCTAGCACAGATACGCAGTATTTT. Translating it yields CASSLPTSGSSSTDTQYF.

This clonotype turned up a few times. The V and J genes are TRBV5-1 and TRBJ2-4; 7 bases align to TRBD1. The J segment lost 0 bases and the V segment lost 0 bases, leaving 9 bases of the junction unmatched. In germline, CDR1 is SGHRS, CDR2 YFSETQ. The CDR3 totals 18 residues. Written as DNA, the CDR3 is TGCGCCAGCAGCTTGGCCCCGGGACAGACTCTAGCCAAAAACATTCAGTACTTC. It specifies CASSLAPGQTLAKNIQYF.

This clonotype was seen only a few times. V usage is TRBV5-4 and J usage is TRBJ1-1, with D perhaps matching TRBD1 (5 bases). The CDR3 consists of 15 residues. With 3 bases removed from V and 0 bases from J, the gap between germline ends came to 12 bases. From germline, CDR1 is SGHNT and CDR2 YYREEE (reference sequence). The CDR3 region is CASSSRRGVNTEAFF. Written as DNA, the CDR3 is TGTGCCAGCAGCTCACGACGGGGGGTGAACACTGAAGCTTTCTTT.

This clonotype showed up just a few times. This chain joins TRBV12-3 or TRBV12-4 and TRBJ2-7; no firm D call. V shed 2 bases and J shed 0 bases, with 11 bases lying between them. The CDR3 length is 15 residues. CDR3 bases: TGTGCCAGCAGTTTACAACCCACCCCCTCCTACGAGCAGTACTTC. Translation: CASSLQPTPSYEQYF.

This clonotype turned up a few times. The chain has TRBV18 and TRBJ1-3; D gene ambiguous. The CDR3 is made up of 15 amino acids. Germline CDR1 is KGHSH and CDR2 is LQKENI. V was shortened by 3 bases and J by 7 bases, with 16 bases between the two germline ends. DNA for the CDR3: TGTGCCAGCTCACCTGAAGGGATCGCCCCCAACACCATATATTTT. Its protein product is CASSPEGIAPNTIYF.

This clonotype showed up just a few times. This rearrangement joins TRBV20-1 to TRBJ2-7; 9 positions match TRBD1. Germline lookup yields CDR1 DFQATT and CDR2 SNEGSKA (reference sequence). Trimming removed 1 base from V and 4 bases from J; junction bases left unmatched: 2. The CDR3 consists of 13 residues. CDR3 in amino acids: CSARGDREYEQYF. DNA for the CDR3: TGCAGTGCTAGAGGGGACAGGGAGTACGAGCAGTACTTC.

In its sample, this clonotype was seen a few times. The chain uses TRBV5-1 and TRBJ2-5; 9 bases are shared with TRBD2. This CDR3 is 16 amino acids long. In germline, CDR1 is SGHRS, CDR2 YFSETQ. The trim removed 0 bases at V and 2 bases at J, leaving 5 bases unmatched. CDR3 in amino acids: CASSLGVAGAQETQYF. Here the CDR3 DNA reads TGCGCCAGCAGCTTGGGGGTAGCGGGAGCACAAGAGACCCAGTACTTC.

This clonotype has only a few counts. The rearrangement links TRBV12-3 or TRBV12-4 to TRBJ2-1; D gene ambiguous. The CDR3 covers 15 residues. Between the trimmed V and J ends, which lost 2 bases and 4 bases, there was a span of 12 bases. The CDR3 nucleotides read TGTGCCAGCAGTTTACTTACCAGCCCGTACAATGAGCAGTTCTTC. Amino acid sequence: CASSLLTSPYNEQFF.

This clonotype was recorded a few times. This sequence joins TRBV5-1 and TRBJ2-3; D assignment may be TRBD1 or TRBD2 (5 bases each). Germline V lookup: CDR1 SGHRS, CDR2 YFSETQ. The CDR3 runs 12 residues. V shed 9 bases and J shed 8 bases, with 16 bases lying between them. CDR3 sequence (DNA): TGCGCCACCGGACCGGGGCCAGGTACGCAGTATTTT. Translating it yields CATGPGPGTQYF.

The chain joins TRBV5-1 to TRBJ2-1, with no clear D. This CDR3 region has 15 residues. Trimming shortened V by 4 bases and J by 9 bases, and 20 bases separated the two germline ends. Germline loops: CDR1 SGHRS, CDR2 YFSETQ. The DNA of the CDR3 is TGCGCCAGCAGCCCTCATGGGTTGGTTAAGGCTGAGCAGTTCTTC. It yields the protein CASSPHGLVKAEQFF.

This clonotype was seen a few times. The gene calls are TRBV7-9 and TRBJ2-5; D is unresolved. Trimming cost V 0 bases and J 3 bases, with 8 bases left between them. The germline V gene encodes CDR1 SEHNR and CDR2 FQNEAQ (reference sequence). CDR3 length: 14 amino acids. The CDR3 DNA follows: TGTGCCAGCAGCTTAGCGACACGGAAAGAGACCCAGTACTTC. Its translation is CASSLATRKETQYF.

J is TRBJ2-3 and V is TRBV7-3; perhaps TRBD2 as D (6 bases). Between the trimmed V and J ends, which lost 5 bases and 0 bases, there was a span of 12 bases. Germline V gives CDR1 SGHTA, CDR2 FQGTGA. The CDR3 totals 15 residues. DNA of the CDR3: TGTGCCAGCAGCGTAAAGGCGGGGAGCACAGATACGCAGTATTTT. Amino acid sequence: CASSVKAGSTDTQYF.

J is TRBJ2-3 and V is TRBV12-3 or TRBV12-4; 7 bases align to TRBD2. The CDR3 runs 13 residues. V lost 5 bases and J lost 4; bases outside the gene matches: 3. The DNA of the CDR3 is TGTGCCAGCAGTCCGGGGAGGGCAGATACGCAGTATTTT. Protein sequence: CASSPGRADTQYF.

This clonotype was picked up a small number of times. The chain is built from TRBV18 and TRBJ2-5; D unclear. V lost 3 bases, J lost 1 base, and 12 bases lay in between. There are 15 residues in the CDR3. The V gene's germline CDR1 is KGHSH and CDR2 LQKENI. The CDR3 loop is CASSPRPWGQETQYF. CDR3 nucleotide sequence: TGTGCCAGCTCACCCCGACCCTGGGGCCAAGAGACCCAGTACTTC.

There are a few counts of this clonotype. V usage is TRBV5-1 and J usage is TRBJ2-2; 8 bases fit TRBD2. Germline V gives CDR1 SGHRS, CDR2 YFSETQ. The CDR3 is 16 amino acids. Losses at the gene ends were 0 bases for V and 6 bases for J; bases not matched to a gene: 7. CDR3 nucleotides: TGCGCCAGCAGCTTGGAAATCCAAGCGGGGGCCGGGGAGCTGTTTTTT. Amino acid sequence: CASSLEIQAGAGELFF.

This clonotype came up a few times. CDR3 residues: CSAKDTGLAGGKEQYF. The CDR3 DNA is TGCAGCGCTAAGGATACCGGACTAGCGGGGGGAAAAGAGCAGTACTTC. V gene TRBV29-1 combines with J gene TRBJ2-7, with 14 nucleotides matching TRBD2. V gave up 7 bases and J gave up 7 bases; unmatched junction bases: 15. Germline lookup yields CDR1 SQVTM and CDR2 ANQGSEA. There are 16 residues in the CDR3.

This clonotype was detected many times. The chain couples TRBV6-5 to TRBJ2-7; 7 bases match TRBD2. This CDR3 contains 17 residues. V shed 0 bases and J 3 bases; nucleotides not matched to a gene: 11. Germline-derived CDR1 and CDR2 are MNHEY and SVGAGI. CDR3 residues: CASSYSRLAGAGYEQYF. CDR3 DNA sequence: TGTGCCAGCAGTTACTCGAGGCTGGCGGGAGCGGGCTACGAGCAGTACTTC.

The rearrangement uses TRBV29-1 and TRBJ2-2; a weak D match, TRBD2 (6 bases). V lost 1 base, J lost 11 bases, and 20 bases lay in between. This CDR3 has 15 residues. Looked up from germline, CDR1 is SQVTM and CDR2 is ANQGSEA. CDR3 sequence reads: CSVEALRGKGGELFF. For the CDR3, the DNA is TGCAGCGTTGAAGCTCTCCGAGGAAAGGGAGGAGAGCTGTTTTTT.